The rows below give T cell receptor beta chains drawn from one sample of a study of blood T cells in healthy people across ages. TCRdb recomputed calls from the 5' RACE reads with MiXCR, one row per CDR3 protein. The table includes 540,000 or so distinct CDR3 sequences, 25% to 30% detected once. Sample: blood. These receptor sequences come from a woman aged 65 to 85 in good health. Each CDR3 is given with its conserved first and last residue. A D gene is named only where the DNA matches it firmly. Clone size is shown for a subset of rows, as once, few, many or a class of expanded clone.

J	D	V	size	DNA	CDR3
TRBJ1-3	-	TRBV12-3/TRBV12-4	-	TGTGCCAGCAGTTTATTTACTGATATTTCAGGATTCTCTGGAAACACCATATATTTT	CASSLFTDISGFSGNTIYF
TRBJ2-7	TRBD2	TRBV28	many	TGTGCCAGCAGCCAACCTAGCGGGGGGTCCTACGAGCAGTACTTC	CASSQPSGGSYEQYF
TRBJ1-3	-	TRBV4-2	-	TGTGCCAGCAGCCAAGAGTCGGAAGGAAACACCATATATTTT	CASSQESEGNTIYF
TRBJ1-4	-	TRBV5-1	few	TGCGCCAGCAGCTTGGGGGGGCGACTAAATGAAAAACTGTTTTTT	CASSLGGRLNEKLFF
TRBJ2-7	-	TRBV3-1	few	TGTGCCAGCAGCCAAAGAGGCTCCCTCAGGGAGCAGTACTTC	CASSQRGSLREQYF
TRBJ1-5	-	TRBV7-9	-	TGTGCCAGCAGCGCCCGTTCAGATCAGCCCCAGCATTTT	CASSARSDQPQHF
TRBJ2-7	-	TRBV7-2	-	TGTGCCAGCAGCTTAGCCACAGCCTATTCCTACGAGCAGTACTTC	CASSLATAYSYEQYF
TRBJ2-7	TRBD2	TRBV7-2	-	TGTGCCAGCAGCCGGGGGGGATGGGAGCAGTACTTC	CASSRGGWEQYF
TRBJ2-7	TRBD2	TRBV7-2	few	TGTGCCAGCAGCTTAAGGACTAGAAAGGTCGAGCAGTACTTC	CASSLRTRKVEQYF
TRBJ2-7	-	TRBV7-9	-	TGTGCCAGCAGCTCGACCTCATTTATAGTGGGAGACCGGTCCTACGAGCAGTACTTC	CASSSTSFIVGDRSYEQYF
TRBJ1-5	TRBD1	TRBV12-5	-	TGTGCTAGTGGTTTGCTACAGGGGGTCCAGAATCAGCCCCAGCATTTT	CASGLLQGVQNQPQHF
TRBJ2-3	-	TRBV18	once	TGTGCCAGCTCAGTCGTCGAGGGGGATACGCAGTATTTT	CASSVVEGDTQYF
TRBJ2-6	-	TRBV6-5	many	TGTGCCAGCAGTTTGAAGTTCTCTGGGGCCAACGTCCTGACTTTC	CASSLKFSGANVLTF
TRBJ2-7	-	TRBV20-1	-	TGCAGTGCTACGACTCCCCACAGGGCCTACGAGCAGTACTTC	CSATTPHRAYEQYF
TRBJ2-7	-	TRBV20-1	few	TGCAGTGCTCACCCGAAAGCTTATAGTCCCTACGAGCAGTACTTC	CSAHPKAYSPYEQYF
TRBJ1-6	-	TRBV9	few	TGTGCCAGCAGCATCGTAGATGGGGTCGCACCCCTCCACTTT	CASSIVDGVAPLHF
TRBJ2-1	-	TRBV29-1	few	TGCAGCGTTGAATTTAGGACGGAGAATCCCAATGAGCAGTTCTTC	CSVEFRTENPNEQFF
TRBJ2-1	-	TRBV7-9	-	TGTGCCAGCAAGATAACTCTGCCCCACGAAGCCTACAATGAGCAGTTCTTC	CASKITLPHEAYNEQFF
TRBJ1-5	-	TRBV7-6	few	TGTGCCAGCAGCTTAGGGGGCGCGGGCAATCAGTCCCAGCATTTT	CASSLGGAGNQSQHF
TRBJ1-4	-	TRBV7-9	many	TGTGCCAGCAGCGCTTCGGGTAATGAAAAACTGTTTTTT	CASSASGNEKLFF
TRBJ1-4	TRBD1	TRBV7-9	few	TGTGCCAGCAGCTTAATAAGGGGACAGGGCGCTGAAAAACTGTTTTTT	CASSLIRGQGAEKLFF
TRBJ1-2	TRBD1	TRBV6-6	-	TGTGCCAGCAGTCCCCATGGGTCAGGGGGCAGCTATGGCTACACCTTC	CASSPHGSGGSYGYTF
TRBJ2-3	-	TRBV7-2	-	TGTGCCAGCAGCTTAGCTCCAGGGGATACGCAGTATTTT	CASSLAPGDTQYF
TRBJ2-5	-	TRBV20-1	few	TGCAGTGCTAGTCCCCCTGGCGTGGAGACCCAGTACTTC	CSASPPGVETQYF
TRBJ2-4	-	TRBV5-5	few	TGTGCCAGCAGCTTAATACCCCTGAATAGCATTCAGTACTTC	CASSLIPLNSIQYF
TRBJ1-1	-	TRBV7-8	few	TGTGCCAGCAGCTTAATACAGGGTAAAAACACTGAAGCTTTCTTT	CASSLIQGKNTEAFF
TRBJ1-2	-	TRBV19	-	TGTGCCAGTGTACAGGGAGGCTATGGCTACACCTTC	CASVQGGYGYTF
TRBJ2-1	TRBD1	TRBV5-1	few	TGCGCCAGCAGCTCCCAGACAGGGGTGGTCTACAATGAGCAGTTCTTC	CASSSQTGVVYNEQFF
TRBJ1-3	-	TRBV6-6	-	TGTGCCAGCAGTTACACCGTAAACACCATATATTTT	CASSYTVNTIYF
TRBJ2-7	-	TRBV4-1	few	TGCGCCAGCAGCCACGGGACAATTCACTCCTACGAGCAGTACTTC	CASSHGTIHSYEQYF
TRBJ2-3	-	TRBV6-2/TRBV6-3	-	TGTGCCAGCAGTTATCCCCGCTTCGGGGGCACAGATACGCAGTATTTT	CASSYPRFGGTDTQYF
TRBJ2-5	TRBD1	TRBV25-1	-	TGTGCCAGCAGGGAAACAGGGGTTGAGACCCAGTACTTC	CASRETGVETQYF
TRBJ1-4	-	TRBV20-1	-	TGCAGTGCTACCCAGACCAGCGGCGAAAAACTGTTTTTT	CSATQTSGEKLFF
TRBJ1-2	-	TRBV29-1	-	TGCAGCGTTACCAGGGAGTATAACTATGGCTACACCTTC	CSVTREYNYGYTF
TRBJ2-5	TRBD2	TRBV5-1	few	TGCGCCAGCAGCTTGGATCGAGCGGGGCCATCCGGGACCCAGTACTTC	CASSLDRAGPSGTQYF
TRBJ1-1	-	TRBV20-1	few	TGCAGTGCTAGTAACTGGGGACAAAACACTGAAGCTTTCTTT	CSASNWGQNTEAFF
TRBJ2-5	-	TRBV4-1	-	TGCGCCAGCAGCCAAGAGGGCCGGACCCAAGAGACCCAGTACTTC	CASSQEGRTQETQYF
TRBJ1-5	TRBD1	TRBV27	-	TGTGCCAGCAAGGGACAGAATAGCAATCAGCCCCAGCATTTT	CASKGQNSNQPQHF
TRBJ2-5	-	TRBV7-9	-	TGTGCCAGCAGCTCTCTGAAACGTGGGACGCCCGGGGGAGAGACCCAGTACTTC	CASSSLKRGTPGGETQYF
TRBJ2-7	TRBD2	TRBV7-2	-	TGTGCCAGCAGCTCCGGTCTAGCGGGGCGTCGGGAGCAGTACTTC	CASSSGLAGRREQYF
TRBJ2-7	-	TRBV20-1	-	TGCAGTGCTAGATTGACAGGCTACGAGCAGTACTTC	CSARLTGYEQYF
TRBJ1-2	-	TRBV7-2	few	TGTGCCAGCAGCTTAGGGTGGAATGGCTATGGCTACACCTTC	CASSLGWNGYGYTF
TRBJ1-2	-	TRBV4-3	-	TGCGCCAGCAGCCAGGCCGCTGGGAGAGTGGATGGCTACACCTTC	CASSQAAGRVDGYTF
TRBJ1-2	-	TRBV29-1	few	TGCAGCGCCTGGGACAACTCTAACTATGGCTACACCTTC	CSAWDNSNYGYTF
TRBJ1-5	-	TRBV6-4	-	TGTGCCAGCAGAGTCCAGGGCTGGGATCAGCCCCAGCATTTT	CASRVQGWDQPQHF
TRBJ2-5	TRBD1	TRBV27	-	TGTGCCAGCACCGGGACAGGGGGTCAGGAGACCCAGTACTTC	CASTGTGGQETQYF
TRBJ2-5	-	TRBV6-5	-	TGTGCCAGCAGTTACGTCCGACAGGGAGGGTTAGACGAGACCCAGTACTTC	CASSYVRQGGLDETQYF
TRBJ2-3	TRBD2	TRBV11-1	few	TGTGCCAGCAGGCGGGGATTTGGACTAGCGGGTGCGACTAGCACAGATACGCAGTATTTT	CASRRGFGLAGATSTDTQYF
TRBJ1-5	-	TRBV10-3	-	TGTGCCATCTCCATAAAATATAGCAATCAGCCCCAGCATTTT	CAISIKYSNQPQHF
TRBJ1-1	-	TRBV11-2	-	TGTGCCAGCAGCCCAGGACATGTCGGCAGAGCTTTCTTT	CASSPGHVGRAFF
TRBJ2-5	TRBD2	TRBV12-3/TRBV12-4	many	TGTGCCAGCAGCCGACGACTAGCAGAAGAGACCCAGTACTTC	CASSRRLAEETQYF
TRBJ2-7	-	TRBV20-1	-	TGCAGTGCTCCCCATAGCTACGAGCAGTACTTC	CSAPHSYEQYF
TRBJ2-3	-	TRBV7-9	-	TGTGCCAGCAGCTTTAGTGCCGATACGCAGTATTTT	CASSFSADTQYF
TRBJ2-7	TRBD1	TRBV25-1	-	TGTGCCAGCAGGGGGACAGGGGGCATCTACGAGCAGTACTTC	CASRGTGGIYEQYF
TRBJ2-7	TRBD2	TRBV7-2	few	TGTGCCAGCAGACCTACTAGCGGGGAATACGAGCAGTACTTC	CASRPTSGEYEQYF
TRBJ2-6	-	TRBV7-2	few	TGTGCCAGCAGCCCCGGACGGCGCTCTGGGGCCAACGTCCTGACTTTC	CASSPGRRSGANVLTF
TRBJ2-2	TRBD1	TRBV20-1	-	TGCAGTGCTAGACAGGGGGCGAACGCCGGGGAGCTGTTTTTT	CSARQGANAGELFF